These T cell receptor beta chains were read from a single sample in a study of regulatory T cells in long-lasting Graves disease. TCRdb re-derived calls from the multiplex PCR reads in MiXCR, one entry per CDR3 protein. The sample records more than 350,000 distinct CDR3 sequences, approximately 15% being singletons. In addition, the sample was reused for a study of T cells in Graves' hyperthyroidism and ophthalmopathy.

Specimen: peripheral blood mononuclear cells (PBMCs), collected at new diagnosis, from a patient treated with antithyroid drugs. These receptors all come from a woman aged 25 to 39 with Graves disease. Both conserved end residues are part of each CDR3. The D gene is left open where the match is weak. A row's size may be missing; if present it is once, few, many or a size class.

clone_size: many
d_call: -
v_call: TRBV6-1
j_call: TRBJ2-7
cdr3_nt: TGTGCCAGCGGAAAGGTGGCAGGACTCATCTACGAGCAGTACTTC
cdr3_aa: CASGKVAGLIYEQYF

clone_size: few
d_call: -
v_call: TRBV29-1
j_call: TRBJ1-2
cdr3_nt: TGCAGCGTTGAAGATCAGTGGACCGACGCTTATAACTATGGCTACACCTTC
cdr3_aa: CSVEDQWTDAYNYGYTF

clone_size: many
d_call: -
v_call: TRBV7-9
j_call: TRBJ2-3
cdr3_nt: TGTGCCAGCTCGGGGGCAGATACGCAGTATTTT
cdr3_aa: CASSGADTQYF

clone_size: many
d_call: TRBD1
v_call: TRBV5-1
j_call: TRBJ2-7
cdr3_nt: TGCGCCAGCAGCTTGACCGGGACAGGGTTCGAGCAGTACTTC
cdr3_aa: CASSLTGTGFEQYF

clone_size: -
d_call: -
v_call: TRBV25-1
j_call: TRBJ2-1
cdr3_nt: TGTGCCAGCACCTCAGGCAATGAGCAGTTCTTC
cdr3_aa: CASTSGNEQFF

clone_size: few
d_call: TRBD1
v_call: TRBV5-1
j_call: TRBJ2-5
cdr3_nt: TGCGCCAGCAGCTTGTTGACAGGGGCATTCGGTAGGCAAGAGACCCAGTACTTC
cdr3_aa: CASSLLTGAFGRQETQYF

clone_size: few
d_call: TRBD2
v_call: TRBV20-1
j_call: TRBJ2-7
cdr3_nt: TGCAGTGCTAGAAAAGGAATGGCGGGAGGGCAGAACGAGCAGTACTTC
cdr3_aa: CSARKGMAGGQNEQYF

clone_size: many
d_call: -
v_call: TRBV5-1
j_call: TRBJ1-1
cdr3_nt: TGCGCCAGCAGCTTGATGGCAGGAGAGAACACTGAAGCTTTCTTT
cdr3_aa: CASSLMAGENTEAFF

clone_size: many
d_call: TRBD1
v_call: TRBV30
j_call: TRBJ2-1
cdr3_nt: TGTGCCTGGAGGGGGACAGGGTGGGGTGAGCAGTTCTTC
cdr3_aa: CAWRGTGWGEQFF

clone_size: many
d_call: -
v_call: TRBV27
j_call: TRBJ1-6
cdr3_nt: TGTGCCAGCACTCATCCCAGGGTTTCTAATTCACCCCTCCACTTT
cdr3_aa: CASTHPRVSNSPLHF

clone_size: many
d_call: -
v_call: TRBV10-1
j_call: TRBJ1-5
cdr3_nt: TGCGCCAGCAGCGGACAGAATCAGCCCCAGCATTTT
cdr3_aa: CASSGQNQPQHF

clone_size: many
d_call: TRBD2
v_call: TRBV24-1
j_call: TRBJ2-3
cdr3_nt: TGTGCCACCAGTGATTCCAGCGGGAGAGGAGATACGCAGTATTTT
cdr3_aa: CATSDSSGRGDTQYF

clone_size: many
d_call: TRBD1
v_call: TRBV28
j_call: TRBJ2-7
cdr3_nt: TGTGCCAGCAGCTACAGGGGGTTGATAGGCGAGCAGTACTTC
cdr3_aa: CASSYRGLIGEQYF

clone_size: many
d_call: -
v_call: TRBV9
j_call: TRBJ2-7
cdr3_nt: TGTGCCAGCAGCGTATCGGTCGGAGCCGACGAGCAGTACTTC
cdr3_aa: CASSVSVGADEQYF

clone_size: many
d_call: TRBD2
v_call: TRBV20-1
j_call: TRBJ2-3
cdr3_nt: TGCAGTGCAACGACTAGCGGGAGTATTTCAGATACGCAGTATTTT
cdr3_aa: CSATTSGSISDTQYF

clone_size: -
d_call: -
v_call: TRBV29-1
j_call: TRBJ2-5
cdr3_nt: TGCAGCCTCATCGGACGAATCCAAGAGACCCAGTACTTC
cdr3_aa: CSLIGRIQETQYF